The following is a TCR beta chain sequence with its context. The antigen remains undetermined. This CDR3 is also generated by other DNA sequences in the sample. Trimming removed 6 bases at V and 0 bases at J, with 3 bases between. The germline V gene encodes CDR1 SGHAT and CDR2 FQNNGV. The CDR3 extends over 11 amino acids. The split of CD4+ cells yielded CD45RA+ naive and CD45RA-negative memory subsets. Authors' methods: ImmunoSEQ junction-only sequences lacked quality scores, so their filtering differed. Sequenced by immunoSEQ multiplex PCR; TCRdb stores in-frame clones only, minus some. Clone size and V and J calls were adopted from that table, with D and trimming inferred from the DNA. The table lists a few million clones, 85% to 95% of them singletons. This sample is drawn from a study of shared clonotypes between healthy human individuals. The study, taken as a whole, reports: Relative to memory subsets, naive subsets generally showed larger estimated richness.

J is TRBJ2-7 and V is TRBV11-2; D is undetermined. The sequence was collected from a man between 18 and 35 years old in good health. Some clones in this sample may be carry-over from other donors' samples. Specimen: naive CD4+ T cells from PBMCs. The sample's subset: CD45RA+ positively selected. CDR3 loop: CASRSSYEQYF. CDR3 coding DNA: TGTGCCAGCAGGAGCTCCTACGAGCAGTACTTC.